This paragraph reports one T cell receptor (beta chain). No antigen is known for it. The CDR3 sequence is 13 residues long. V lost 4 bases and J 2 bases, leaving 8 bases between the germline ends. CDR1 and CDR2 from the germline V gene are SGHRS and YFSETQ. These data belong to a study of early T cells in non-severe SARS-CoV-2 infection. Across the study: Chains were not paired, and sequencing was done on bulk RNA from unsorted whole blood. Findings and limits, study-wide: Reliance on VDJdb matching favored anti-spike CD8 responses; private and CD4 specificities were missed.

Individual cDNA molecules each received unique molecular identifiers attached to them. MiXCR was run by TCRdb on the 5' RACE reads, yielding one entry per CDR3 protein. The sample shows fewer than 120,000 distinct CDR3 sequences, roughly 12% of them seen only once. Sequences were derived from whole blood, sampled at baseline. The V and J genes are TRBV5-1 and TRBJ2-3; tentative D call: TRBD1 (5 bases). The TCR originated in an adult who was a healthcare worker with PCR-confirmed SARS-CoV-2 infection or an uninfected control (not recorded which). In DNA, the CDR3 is TGCGCCAGCAGCATACAGGTCACAGATACGCAGTATTTT. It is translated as CASSIQVTDTQYF.